Each of the 28 T cell receptor beta chains below was sequenced from the same sample in a study of cytomegalovirus exposure and HLA in healthy donors. Primers for the PCR totalled 60 Vbeta and 13 Jbeta. The assay was immunoSEQ multiplex PCR, and TCRdb's table has in-frame clones only and misses some. Of 200,000 or so clones listed, 60% to 80% are singletons. What was sequenced was PBMCs. These receptor sequences come from a woman aged 25 to 39 in good health and CMV-seropositive.

The rearrangement joins TRBV14 to TRBJ2-7; 9 bases agree with TRBD1. This CDR3 contains 15 residues. With V trimmed by 4 bases and J by 0 bases, 4 bases remained unmatched. Germline CDR1 SGHDN, CDR2 FVKESK. The CDR3 DNA reads as TGTGCCAGCAGCCGGGACAGGGCCAGCTCCTACGAGCAGTACTTC. Translation gives CASSRDRASSYEQYF.

The chain joins TRBV9 to TRBJ2-1, with 11 bases that match TRBD2. Per germline, CDR1 SGDLS and CDR2 YYNGEE. Trimming removed 0 bases from V and 8 bases from J; junction bases left unmatched: 7. The CDR3 is made up of 16 amino acids. As DNA, the CDR3 is TGTGCCAGCAGCGTAGTCGCTAGCGGGGGGTGGGATGAGCAGTTCTTC. Its translation: CASSVVASGGWDEQFF.

This clone was seen more than once but under ten times. This rearrangement joins TRBV4-3 to TRBJ1-1; 8 positions agree with TRBD1. This CDR3 is built from 14 residues. V dropped 4 bases and J dropped 4; count of bases not matched to a gene: 5. Germline V gene data show CDR1 as LGHNA and CDR2 as YSLEER. Here the CDR3 reads CASSLSTGGTEAFF. CDR3 coding DNA: TGCGCCAGCAGCCTTAGTACAGGGGGCACTGAAGCTTTCTTT.

This clone was seen just once. The rearrangement links TRBV2 to TRBJ2-5, with D tentatively TRBD2 (5 bases). Germline V gives CDR1 SNHLY, CDR2 FYNNEI. This CDR3 contains 13 residues. V lost 4 bases and J lost 5, with 11 bases in between. CDR3 DNA sequence: TGTGCCAGCAGTGTTGAGGGTTGGGAGACCCAGTACTTC. This sequence encodes CASSVEGWETQYF.

This clone was recorded once. This chain uses TRBV6-5 with TRBJ2-3, with 12 bases fitting TRBD2. Germline loops: CDR1 MNHEY, CDR2 SVGAGI. The CDR3 totals 14 residues. V was pared by 8 bases and J by 6 bases, with 6 bases of the junction left unmatched. The CDR3 here is CASRTSGARDTQYF. Here the CDR3 DNA reads TGTGCCAGCCGGACTAGCGGGGCCCGGGATACGCAGTATTTT.

A few counts support this clone. The chain employs TRBV7-2 and TRBJ2-5; 9 bases are shared with TRBD2. V shed 5 bases and J 5 bases; nucleotides not matched to a gene: 0. Germline-derived CDR1 and CDR2 are SGHTA and FQGNSA. The CDR3 covers 12 residues. CDR3 sequence (DNA): TGTGCCAGCAGCGCGGGGGGGGAGACCCAGTACTTC. Translating it yields CASSAGGETQYF.

The chain recombines TRBV7-2 with TRBJ2-7; 7 bases agree with TRBD2. The trim removed 1 base at V and 4 bases at J, leaving 10 bases unmatched. The CDR3 consists of 16 residues. Per the germline V gene, CDR1 is SGHTA and CDR2 is FQGNSA. In DNA, the CDR3 is TGTGCCAGCAGCTTAGAAAGTGCGACTAGCAGTTACGAGCAGTACTTC. Protein product: CASSLESATSSYEQYF.

The V gene is TRBV30, the J gene TRBJ2-7; 7 bases align to TRBD2. Germline V lookup: CDR1 GTSNPN, CDR2 SVGIG (reference sequence). The CDR3 totals 14 residues. The V gene end was trimmed by 0 bases and the J gene end by 4 bases; junction bases not matched to a gene: 6. Here the CDR3 DNA reads TGTGCCTGGAGTGTAGGTAGCGGGCCTTACGAGCAGTACTTC. Residues: CAWSVGSGPYEQYF.

This clone has a single count. V usage is TRBV7-8 and J usage is TRBJ2-5, with 10 bases that match TRBD2. This CDR3 has 15 residues. Germline values: CDR1 SGHVS, CDR2 FQNEAQ. V lost 5 bases and J lost 5; bases outside the gene matches: 8. This CDR3 reads CASSRQRGGRETQYF. The CDR3 nucleotides are TGTGCCAGCAGCCGCCAGCGGGGGGGCCGGGAGACCCAGTACTTC.

V is TRBV9 and J is TRBJ2-3; the match to TRBD2 covers 8 bases. Trimming cost V 0 bases and J 1 base; bases outside gene matches: 7. CDR3 length: 17 amino acids. The germline V gene has CDR1 SGDLS and CDR2 YYNGEE. This CDR3 reads CASSVGRLAGRTDTQYF. The DNA of the CDR3 is TGTGCCAGCAGCGTAGGGAGGTTAGCGGGGCGCACAGATACGCAGTATTTT. Based on the CDR3 plus reference TRBV9 and TRBJ2-3, the full variable domain is DSGVTQTPKHLITATGQRVTLRCSPRSGDLSVYWYQQSLDQGLQFLIQYYNGEERAKGNILERFSAQQFPDLHSELNLSSLELGDSALYFCASSVGRLAGRTDTQYFGPGTRLTVL.

This chain connects TRBV5-1 to TRBJ2-1; D might be TRBD1 (6 bases). Trimming cost V 4 bases and J 12 bases, with 20 bases left between them. Per germline, CDR1 SGHRS and CDR2 YFSETQ. CDR3 size: 14 residues. The CDR3 bases are TGCGCCAGCAGCCGGGTCCGGACAGTTTCTGTGCAGTTCTTC. Protein product: CASSRVRTVSVQFF. The whole variable domain, remainder taken from reference TRBV5-1 and TRBJ2-1, is KAGVTQTPRYLIKTRGQQVTLSCSPISGHRSVSWYQQTPGQGLQFLFEYFSETQRNKGNFPGRFSGRQFSNSRSEMNVSTLELGDSALYLCASSRVRTVSVQFFGPGTRLTVL.

This chain connects TRBV4-3 to TRBJ1-1; TRBD1 agrees at 9 bases. The CDR3 has 15 amino acids. Per germline, CDR1 LGHNA and CDR2 YSLEER. The V segment lost 5 bases and the J segment 4 bases; nucleotides outside the gene matches: 8. CDR3 residues: CASSKPGQGTTEAFF. CDR3 sequence (DNA): TGCGCCAGCAGCAAGCCGGGACAGGGTACCACTGAAGCTTTCTTT.

The chain has TRBV14 and TRBJ1-6; no definite D call. Germline assignment: CDR1 SGHDN and CDR2 FVKESK. The CDR3 covers 16 residues. The V and J ends lost 3 bases and 7 bases respectively, with 16 bases between them. CDR3 DNA sequence: TGTGCCAGCAGCCAGATCGAACGGGCGGGCAATTCACCCCTCCACTTT. Protein sequence: CASSQIERAGNSPLHF.

The chain links TRBV11-3 to TRBJ2-2; TRBD2 agrees at 8 bases. Germline CDR1 is SGHNT and CDR2 is YENEEA. V lost 5 bases to trimming and J lost 4 bases; unmatched junction nucleotides: 9. This CDR3 comprises 16 residues. The CDR3 reads CASSPSGGAVTGELFF. The DNA of the CDR3 is TGTGCCAGCAGCCCCAGCGGGGGAGCGGTCACCGGGGAGCTGTTTTTT.

The rearrangement uses TRBV7-8 and TRBJ2-7; perhaps TRBD2 as D (5 bases). Trimming shortened V by 5 bases and J by 0 bases, and 14 bases separated the two germline ends. The CDR3 covers 15 residues. Germline V gene lookup returns CDR1 SGHVS and CDR2 FQNEAQ. This chain's CDR3 is CASSAARGTSYEQYF. In nucleotides, the CDR3 is TGTGCCAGCAGCGCTGCCCGGGGAACCTCCTACGAGCAGTACTTC.

The chain uses TRBV10-3 and TRBJ1-2; 10 bases fit TRBD1. Germline values: CDR1 ENHRY, CDR2 SYGVKD. CDR3 length equals 12 residues. After removal of 6 bases from V and 7 bases from J, the junction contained 2 bases not matched to a gene. CDR3 residues: CAIRTGGSGYTF. The DNA for the CDR3 is TGTGCCATCAGGACAGGGGGCAGTGGCTACACCTTC.

The chain recombines TRBV4-2 with TRBJ1-4; perhaps TRBD1 as D (5 bases). The germline gives CDR1 LGHNA, CDR2 YNFKEQ. The CDR3 is 17 residues long. The germline V and J ends were trimmed by 0 bases and 8 bases, with 19 bases remaining between them. The CDR3 spells CASSQETAARVAEKLFF. The CDR3 DNA is TGTGCCAGCAGCCAAGAGACGGCCGCCAGGGTGGCCGAAAAACTGTTTTTT.

This rearrangement joins TRBV29-1 to TRBJ1-1, with D perhaps matching TRBD1 (6 bases). Trimming stripped 6 bases from V and 3 bases from J, with 14 bases between. Germline V gene data show CDR1 as SQVTM and CDR2 as ANQGSEA. CDR3 length equals 13 residues. The CDR3 sequence: CSVGLGGDTEAFF. Here the CDR3 DNA reads TGCAGCGTGGGGCTAGGGGGTGACACTGAAGCTTTCTTT.

The chain is built from TRBV5-6 and TRBJ2-5, with D tentatively TRBD1 (6 bases). The J call may be faulty, since TRBJ2-7 better matches the DNA end. The CDR3 sequence is 14 residues long. In germline, CDR1 is SGHDT, CDR2 YYEEEE. The chain's CDR3 is CASSYRVGWFEQYF. The DNA of the CDR3 is TGTGCCAGCAGCTACAGGGTTGGCTGGTTCGAGCAGTACTTC.

The sample holds a few counts of this clone. The chain has TRBV29-1 and TRBJ2-5; possibly TRBD1 for D (6 bases). The CDR3 is 13 amino acids. Per germline, CDR1 SQVTM and CDR2 ANQGSEA. Trimming took 5 bases from V and 5 from J, leaving 15 bases between them. CDR3 protein: CSVPHRVDETQYF. The CDR3 region has the DNA TGCAGCGTTCCCCACAGGGTTGACGAGACCCAGTACTTC.

The J gene is TRBJ1-4, the V gene TRBV6-5; 7 bases fit TRBD1. The CDR3 runs to 15 residues. Germline V CDR1 and CDR2: MNHEY, SVGAGI. After removal of 5 bases from V and 5 bases from J, the junction contained 8 bases not matched to a gene. The DNA for the CDR3 is TGTGCCAGCAGTCCCGTGACAGGGAGAAATGAAAAACTGTTTTTT. Its protein product is CASSPVTGRNEKLFF.

This chain connects TRBV14 to TRBJ2-5; 11 bases align to TRBD2. Looked up from germline, CDR1 is SGHDN and CDR2 is FVKESK. The CDR3 loop spans 17 amino acids. Trimming at V came to 4 bases and at J to 4 bases, leaving 11 bases not matched to a gene. The CDR3 spells CASSPRRVAGGRETQYF. DNA for the CDR3: TGTGCCAGCAGCCCTCGGCGAGTAGCGGGAGGGAGAGAGACCCAGTACTTC.

The CDR3 protein is CASSARGLEETQYF. CDR3 DNA sequence: TGTGCCAGCAGTGCCCGAGGGTTGGAAGAGACCCAGTACTTC. The chain uses TRBV2 and TRBJ2-5; possible D gene TRBD2, 5 bases. CDR3 length equals 14 residues. Trimming stripped 4 bases from V and 3 bases from J, with 12 bases between. Germline assignment: CDR1 SNHLY and CDR2 FYNNEI.

The chain couples TRBV5-4 to TRBJ2-3; TRBD2 matches 12 bases. Looked up from germline, CDR1 is SGHNT and CDR2 is YYREEE (reference sequence). The CDR3 spans 15 residues. Trimming took 4 bases from V and 3 from J; bases not matched to a gene: 3. The DNA for the CDR3 is TGTGCCAGCAGCGCGGGGACTAGCGGGACAGATACGCAGTATTTT. It translates to CASSAGTSGTDTQYF.

The V gene is TRBV30, the J gene TRBJ1-5; D not resolved. The CDR3 consists of 14 residues. Germline V lookup: CDR1 GTSNPN, CDR2 SVGIG (reference sequence). With 0 bases removed from V and 3 bases from J, the gap between germline ends came to 9 bases. CDR3 sequence reads: CAWSVSSNNQPQHF. CDR3 bases: TGTGCCTGGAGTGTTTCCAGTAACAATCAGCCCCAGCATTTT.

This clone came up once. The chain combines TRBV5-1 with TRBJ2-7, with D perhaps matching TRBD1 (6 bases). Germline-derived CDR1 and CDR2 are SGHRS and YFSETQ. V was clipped by 0 bases and J by 5 bases, with 9 bases between them. This CDR3 contains 13 residues. The CDR3 DNA follows: TGCGCCAGCAGCTTGGAGTGGGGGCACGAGCAGTACTTC. Translation: CASSLEWGHEQYF.

V gene TRBV11-3 combines with J gene TRBJ2-7; 8 bases are a match to TRBD1. The CDR3 covers 15 residues. Trimming removed 5 bases from V and 3 bases from J; junction bases left unmatched: 9. The V gene's germline CDR1 is SGHNT and CDR2 YENEEA. This CDR3 reads CASSTGTGKNYEQYF. Written as DNA, the CDR3 is TGTGCCAGCAGCACCGGGACAGGCAAAAACTACGAGCAGTACTTC.

This sequence joins TRBV30 and TRBJ2-3; TRBD2 aligns across 11 bases. Germline V gene lookup returns CDR1 GTSNPN and CDR2 SVGIG (reference sequence). V dropped 0 bases and J dropped 4; count of bases not matched to a gene: 3. This CDR3 spans 15 amino acids. The CDR3: CAWSVASGGSDTQYF. DNA of the CDR3: TGTGCCTGGAGTGTTGCTAGCGGGGGGTCAGATACGCAGTATTTT. Supplemented by reference TRBV30 and TRBJ2-3, the full variable domain reads SQTIHQWPATLVQPVGSPLSLECTVEGTSNPNLYWYRQAAGRGLQLLFYSVGIGQISSEVPQNLSASRPQDRQFILSSKKLLLSDSGFYLCAWSVASGGSDTQYFGPGTRLTVL.